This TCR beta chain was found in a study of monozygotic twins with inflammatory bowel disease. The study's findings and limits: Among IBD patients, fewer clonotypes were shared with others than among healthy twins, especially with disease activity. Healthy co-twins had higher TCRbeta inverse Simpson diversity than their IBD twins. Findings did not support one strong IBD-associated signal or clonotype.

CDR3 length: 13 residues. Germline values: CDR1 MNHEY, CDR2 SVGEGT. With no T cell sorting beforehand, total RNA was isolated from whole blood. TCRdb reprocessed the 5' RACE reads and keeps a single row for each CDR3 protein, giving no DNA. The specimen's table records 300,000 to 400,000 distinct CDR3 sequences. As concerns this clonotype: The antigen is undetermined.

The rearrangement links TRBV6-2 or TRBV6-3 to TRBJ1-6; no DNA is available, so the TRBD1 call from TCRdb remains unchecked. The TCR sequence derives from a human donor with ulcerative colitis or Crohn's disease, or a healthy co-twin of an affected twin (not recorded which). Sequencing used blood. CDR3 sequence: CAIAGHYNSPLHF.